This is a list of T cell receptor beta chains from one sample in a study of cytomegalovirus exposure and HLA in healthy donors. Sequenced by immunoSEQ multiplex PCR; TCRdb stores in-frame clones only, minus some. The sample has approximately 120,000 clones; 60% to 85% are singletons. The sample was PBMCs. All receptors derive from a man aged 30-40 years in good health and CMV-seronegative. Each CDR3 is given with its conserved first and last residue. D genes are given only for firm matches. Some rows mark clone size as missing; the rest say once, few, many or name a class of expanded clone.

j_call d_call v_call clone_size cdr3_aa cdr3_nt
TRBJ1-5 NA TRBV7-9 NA CASSPTGNQPQHF TGTGCCAGCAGCCCGACAGGAAATCAGCCCCAGCATTTT
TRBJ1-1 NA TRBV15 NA CATSGRTAQNTEAFF TGTGCCACCAGCGGACGGACAGCGCAAAACACTGAAGCTTTCTTT
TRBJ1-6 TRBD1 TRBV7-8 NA CASSASGTVNSPLHF TGTGCCAGCAGCGCCTCCGGGACAGTAAATTCACCCCTCCACTTT
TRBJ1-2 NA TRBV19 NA CASSFGFYGYTF TGTGCCAGTAGTTTCGGTTTCTATGGCTACACCTTC
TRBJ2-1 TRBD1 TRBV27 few CASSSPGQVVYEQFF TGTGCCAGCAGTTCCCCGGGACAGGTCGTCTATGAGCAGTTCTTC
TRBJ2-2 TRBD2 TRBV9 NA CASSPSWGLAGVGAGELFF TGTGCCAGCAGCCCCAGCTGGGGACTAGCGGGAGTCGGCGCCGGGGAGCTGTTTTTT
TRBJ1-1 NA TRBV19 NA CASRRGGTQWTEAFF TGTGCCAGTAGACGTGGGGGGACGCAATGGACTGAAGCTTTCTTT
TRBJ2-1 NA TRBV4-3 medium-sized CASSQAGTAYNEQFF TGCGCCAGCAGCCAAGCCGGAACAGCCTACAATGAGCAGTTCTTC
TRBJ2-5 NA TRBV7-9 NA CASSLGRGEQYF TGTGCCAGCAGCTTAGGGCGGGGAGAGCAGTACTTC
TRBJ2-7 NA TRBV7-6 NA CASSLAQGPYEQYF TGTGCCAGCAGCTTAGCCCAGGGGCCCTACGAGCAGTACTTC
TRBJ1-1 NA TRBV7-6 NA CASSHVRGRGNTEAFF TGTGCCAGCAGCCACGTGAGGGGCAGGGGGAACACTGAAGCTTTCTTT
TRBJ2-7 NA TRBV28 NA CASSFNGEQYF TGTGCCAGCAGTTTTAACGGGGAGCAGTACTTC
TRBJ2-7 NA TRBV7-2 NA CASSLDPLYEQYF TGTGCCAGCAGCTTAGATCCCCTCTACGAGCAGTACTTC
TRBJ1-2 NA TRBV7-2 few CASSFDGRGSYTF TGTGCCAGCAGCTTTGATGGCAGGGGAAGCTACACCTTC
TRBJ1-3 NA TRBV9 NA CASSVGGGYSGNTIYF TGTGCCAGCAGCGTAGGGGGGGGCTACTCTGGAAACACCATATATTTT
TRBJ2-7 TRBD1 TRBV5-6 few CASSFRTGGLYVAYEQYF TGTGCCAGCAGCTTTCGAACAGGGGGCCTTTACGTAGCCTACGAGCAGTACTTC
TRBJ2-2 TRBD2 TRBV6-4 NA CASSASGNTGELFF TGTGCCAGCAGTGCTAGCGGGAACACCGGGGAGCTGTTTTTT
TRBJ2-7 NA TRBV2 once CASTPGLPSYEQYF TGTGCCAGCACCCCGGGACTCCCCTCCTACGAGCAGTACTTC